What follows describes a single T cell receptor (beta chain). Its specificity is unknown. Sequencing was performed with immunoSEQ multiplex PCR; in TCRdb, only in-frame clones are kept and a portion is missing. The repertoire consists of roughly 180,000 clones, with about 89% occurring once and the leading ten covering approximately 2%. The data were obtained in a study of T cell responses to AZD1222 COVID-19 vaccine. Study findings and constraints: The sample set comprised mostly white British donors with more females, and clonal diversity was possibly underestimated.

The J segment lost 1 base and the V segment lost 6 bases, leaving 2 bases of the junction unmatched. The CDR3 extends over 14 amino acids. Germline V gives CDR1 MNHEY, CDR2 SVGAGI. Source: peripheral blood, taken on day 0 of AZD1222 vaccination. The genes are TRBV6-5 and TRBJ2-1, with 8 bases matching TRBD1. The sequence derives from an adult in good health. The CDR3 DNA sequence: TGTGCCAGCAGAACAGGGGGTTCCTACAATGAGCAGTTCTTC. It specifies CASRTGGSYNEQFF.